This T cell receptor beta chain was captured in a study of cytomegalovirus exposure and HLA in healthy donors. Study as a whole: A previous analysis identified about 110 million unique TCR beta sequences derived from approximately 190 million T cells.

The PCR made use of 60 Vbeta and 13 Jbeta primers. Source study methods: Later reanalysis found 70 million to 95 million unique TCR beta chains, some 10 million of them shared. Only in-frame clones appear in the TCRdb table, and some are missing; sequencing was by immunoSEQ multiplex PCR. V, J and clone size are taken as reported in that table, and D and trimming were inferred from the DNA itself. The table lists about 82,000 clones, over 75% of them singletons. Germline CDR1 reads MNHEY; CDR2 reads SVGAGI. CDR3 length: 15 amino acids. The V gene lost 0 bases and the J gene lost 0 bases, with 8 bases spanning the gap.

J is TRBJ1-1 and V is TRBV6-5, with D unresolved. The clonotype originates from a human donor in good health. The sequencing input was PBMCs. The CDR3 coding sequence is TGTGCCAGCAGTTACTCTCGAACTTTGAACACTGAAGCTTTCTTT. Translating it yields CASSYSRTLNTEAFF.